These 6 T cell receptor beta chains were all obtained from the same sample, sequenced in a study of identical twins. Each CDR3 protein is one row after TCRdb ran MiXCR on the 5' RACE reads. The data show around 140,000 distinct CDR3 sequences, roughly 3.2% seen once. Material for sequencing was memory T cells sorted from blood. These TCRs come from a man between 18 and 29 years old in good health.

At least ten counts were recorded for this clonotype. The chain uses TRBV6-1 and TRBJ2-5; 9 nucleotides align to TRBD2. Germline V gene lookup returns CDR1 MNHNS and CDR2 SASEGT. V dropped 5 bases and J dropped 7; count of bases not matched to a gene: 11. The CDR3 spans 15 residues. CDR3 nucleotides: TGTGCCAGCAGTCTGACTAGCGGAGGCCTGGGGACCCAGTACTTC. Amino acid sequence: CASSLTSGGLGTQYF.

In this sample, this clonotype turned up many times. J is TRBJ1-1 and V is TRBV28; TRBD1 might be the D (6 bases). The CDR3 totals 14 residues. The germline V gene has CDR1 MDHEN and CDR2 SYDVKM. The V and J ends lost 3 bases and 1 base respectively, with 9 bases between them. The DNA for the CDR3 is TGTGCCAGCAGTTTGGTACAGGGGAACACTGAAGCTTTCTTT. Translation: CASSLVQGNTEAFF.

This clonotype has a count of ten or more. The chain couples TRBV5-1 to TRBJ2-5; the match to TRBD2 covers 10 bases. CDR3 length equals 17 residues. Germline V gene sequence: CDR1 SGHRS, CDR2 YFSETQ. Germline trimming cut 4 bases from V and 2 bases from J; bases unmatched to any gene: 11. Written as DNA, the CDR3 is TGCGCCAGCAGCCGGACTAGCGGCACATCGGCACAAGAGACCCAGTACTTC. Amino acid sequence: CASSRTSGTSAQETQYF.

At least ten counts were recorded for this clonotype. The rearrangement joins TRBV7-9 to TRBJ2-2; D is undetermined. Germline V gene sequence: CDR1 SEHNR, CDR2 FQNEAQ (reference sequence). This CDR3 comprises 11 residues. Trimming took 3 bases from V and 6 from J, leaving 2 bases between them. CDR3 in amino acids: CASSFAGELFF. CDR3 sequence (DNA): TGTGCCAGCAGCTTTGCCGGGGAGCTGTTTTTT.

This clonotype was observed many times. This chain connects TRBV7-2 to TRBJ2-3; no clear D. The CDR3 loop spans 15 amino acids. Trimming took off 5 bases at V and 1 base at J, with 13 bases between the two ends. Germline loops: CDR1 SGHTA, CDR2 FQGNSA. CDR3 sequence reads: CASSQMAQRTDTQYF. CDR3 DNA: TGTGCCAGCAGCCAAATGGCGCAGCGCACAGATACGCAGTATTTT.

This clonotype was seen repeatedly, ten times or more. CDR3 sequence (DNA): TGTGCCACCGGGACAGGGGCTCTCTCCTACGAGCAGTACTTC. As protein: CATGTGALSYEQYF. This chain connects TRBV12-3 or TRBV12-4 to TRBJ2-7, with 10 bases that match TRBD1. The CDR3 totals 14 residues. Losses at the gene ends were 10 bases for V and 0 bases for J; bases not matched to a gene: 6.